The 27 T cell receptor beta chains below come from one sample, sequenced in a study of vaccination and CD4 T cells after COVID-19. Their antigens are not known. An Oncomine TCR Beta short-read assay was used to sequence the DNA from cultured CD4+ T cells. TCRdb reanalysed the PCR reads using MiXCR and keeps one entry per CDR3 protein. The sample records over 10,000 distinct CDR3 sequences, 40% to 55% being singletons. Indicated treatment: 10-day PBMC culture with coronavirus spike peptide pools or control peptides (ViraFEST assay). What was sequenced was CD4+ T cells from blood, cultured in vitro. The receptors were sampled from a human donor who had recovered from COVID-19.

The gene calls are TRBV19 and TRBJ1-3, with unresolved D. V lost 3 bases to trimming and J lost 2 bases, with 11 bases between them. Germline V lookup: CDR1 LNHDA, CDR2 SQIVND (reference sequence). The CDR3 extends over 15 amino acids. This CDR3 is CASSISRATGNTIYF. CDR3 DNA sequence: TGTGCCAGTAGTATTTCCCGAGCTACTGGAAACACCATATATTTT. The full variable domain, its missing parts supplied by reference TRBV19 and TRBJ1-3, is DGGITQSPKYLFRKEGQNVTLSCEQNLNHDAMYWYRQDPGQGLRLIYYSQIVNDFQKGDIAEGYSVSREKKESFPLTVTSAQKNPTAFYLCASSISRATGNTIYFGEGSWLTVV.

This clonotype showed up just a few times. The chain couples TRBV5-1 to TRBJ2-5; D might be TRBD1 (6 bases). CDR3 length equals 13 residues. V lost 4 bases and J 4 bases, leaving 11 bases between the germline ends. Germline V gene sequence: CDR1 SGHRS, CDR2 YFSETQ. The CDR3 bases are TGCGCCAGCAGCCAGGGGACGGCAGAGACCCAGTACTTC. Its protein product is CASSQGTAETQYF.

The rearrangement links TRBV27 to TRBJ2-3; 11 bases are a match to TRBD2. Per germline, CDR1 MNHEY and CDR2 SMNVEV (reference sequence). Trimming took 5 bases from V and 4 from J; bases not matched to a gene: 14. The CDR3 is 18 amino acids. CDR3 sequence: CASSPVAGGNQNADTQYF. DNA for the CDR3: TGTGCCAGCAGTCCGGTAGCGGGAGGGAACCAAAATGCAGATACGCAGTATTTT.

The chain links TRBV2 to TRBJ2-5; D perhaps matches TRBD2 (6 bases). The CDR3 consists of 15 residues. Germline V CDR1 and CDR2: SNHLY, FYNNEI. V shed 7 bases and J shed 6 bases, with 21 bases lying between them. The CDR3 sequence: CASKRVGAGGQTQYF. CDR3 bases: TGTGCCAGCAAGAGGGTGGGAGCGGGCGGACAGACCCAGTACTTC.

This clonotype was observed a handful of times. This chain uses TRBV20-1 with TRBJ1-5; possible D gene TRBD1, 5 bases. The V end lost 2 bases, the J end lost 4 bases, and 9 bases lay between the germline ends. The germline V gene encodes CDR1 DFQATT and CDR2 SNEGSKA (reference sequence). This CDR3 has 13 residues. The CDR3 region is CSARRDRNQPQHF. CDR3 bases: TGCAGTGCTAGACGGGACCGAAATCAGCCCCAGCATTTT.

This clonotype was observed a few times. J is TRBJ2-5 and V is TRBV7-8; 7 bases agree with TRBD1. The CDR3 covers 14 residues. CDR1 and CDR2 (germline): SGHVS, FQNEAQ. The V gene end was trimmed by 7 bases and the J gene end by 1 base; junction bases not matched to a gene: 6. DNA of the CDR3: TGTGCCAGCACCTTCGGACAGGCCCAAGAGACCCAGTACTTC. Translation gives CASTFGQAQETQYF.

The chain combines TRBV9 with TRBJ2-3; TRBD2 might be the D (6 bases). V shed 5 bases and J shed 0 bases, with 10 bases lying between them. This CDR3 contains 14 residues. Germline V gene sequence: CDR1 SGDLS, CDR2 YYNGEE. The CDR3 protein is CASSRRDSTDTQYF. CDR3 bases: TGTGCCAGCAGTAGGCGGGATAGCACAGATACGCAGTATTTT. Variable domain in full (rest from reference TRBV9 and TRBJ2-3): DSGVTQTPKHLITATGQRVTLRCSPRSGDLSVYWYQQSLDQGLQFLIQYYNGEERAKGNILERFSAQQFPDLHSELNLSSLELGDSALYFCASSRRDSTDTQYFGPGTRLTVL.

This rearrangement joins TRBV20-1 to TRBJ1-2, with D possibly being TRBD1 (6 bases). The CDR3 covers 15 residues. CDR1 and CDR2 (germline): DFQATT, SNEGSKA (reference sequence). Trimming stripped 0 bases from V and 5 bases from J, with 16 bases between. CDR3 loop: CSARDHGRGVYGYTF. CDR3 in DNA: TGCAGTGCTAGAGATCATGGGAGGGGGGTTTATGGCTACACCTTC.

The rearrangement joins TRBV3-1 to TRBJ1-1, with D possibly matching TRBD1 (5 bases). The CDR3 totals 13 residues. CDR1 and CDR2 (germline): LGHDT, YNNKEL (reference sequence). Trimming left V 6 bases short and J 2 bases short, with 10 bases between. CDR3 DNA sequence: TGTGCCAGCAGGACAGAAACCAACACTGAAGCTTTCTTT. Protein sequence: CASRTETNTEAFF.

The V gene is TRBV7-6, the J gene TRBJ2-3, with 8 bases aligning to TRBD2. CDR3 length: 19 residues. The V segment lost 2 bases and the J segment 0 bases; nucleotides outside the gene matches: 13. Germline values: CDR1 SGHVS, CDR2 FNYEAQ. The DNA for the CDR3 is TGTGCCAGCAGCTTAAGGAGTAGCGGGAATCATTATAGCACAGATACGCAGTATTTT. Amino acids: CASSLRSSGNHYSTDTQYF.

This clonotype was recorded a few times. The chain combines TRBV7-9 with TRBJ2-1; 9 bases line up with TRBD2. CDR1 and CDR2 from the germline V gene are SEHNR and FQNEAQ (reference sequence). V shed 11 bases, J shed 6 bases, and the junction held 5 bases outside the gene matches. The CDR3 extends over 12 amino acids. The CDR3 DNA is TGTGCCGGTGGGACTAGCTCCAATGAGCAGTTCTTC. Its translation: CAGGTSSNEQFF.

This clonotype showed up just a few times. The V and J genes are TRBV21-1 and TRBJ2-1. TRBV21-1 is shown as a pseudogene. CDR3 length: 12 residues. The CDR3 DNA follows: TGTGCCAGCAGCAAGTTAGTCAATGAGCAGTTCTTC. It codes for CASSKLVNEQFF.

V gene TRBV29-1 combines with J gene TRBJ2-1, with 8 positions matching TRBD1. The germline V gene has CDR1 SQVTM and CDR2 ANQGSEA. The CDR3 has 14 amino acids. J lost 3 bases, V lost 6 bases, and 7 bases had no gene match. CDR3 DNA sequence: TGCAGCGTCTCGGCACAGGGGGACTACAATGAGCAGTTCTTC. Amino acid sequence: CSVSAQGDYNEQFF.

This clonotype was seen a handful of times. The chain is built from TRBV19 and TRBJ2-2; TRBD2 matches 13 bases. The CDR3 is 16 residues long. Trimming at V came to 9 bases and at J to 2 bases, leaving 6 bases not matched to a gene. From germline, CDR1 is LNHDA and CDR2 SQIVND (reference sequence). This CDR3 is CASRTSGRVNTGELFF. Here the CDR3 DNA reads TGTGCCAGCAGGACTAGCGGGAGAGTAAACACCGGGGAGCTGTTTTTT.

A few counts support this clonotype. V is TRBV6-4 and J is TRBJ2-1, with D perhaps matching TRBD2 (5 bases). CDR3 size: 14 residues. V lost 2 bases to trimming and J lost 0 bases, with 5 bases between them. Per germline, CDR1 MRHNA and CDR2 SNTAGT. The CDR3 DNA reads TGTGCCAGCAGTGACGGGAGCTCCTACAATGAGCAGTTCTTC. It translates to CASSDGSSYNEQFF.

The chain uses TRBV12-3 or TRBV12-4 and TRBJ1-1, with D unresolved. The V end lost 3 bases, the J end lost 5 bases, and 13 bases lay between the germline ends. The CDR3 spans 14 residues. The CDR3 is CASSFGGWETEAFF. In nucleotides, the CDR3 is TGTGCCAGCAGTTTCGGAGGGTGGGAAACTGAAGCTTTCTTT.

There are a few counts of this clonotype. The chain links TRBV20-1 to TRBJ2-5; 7 bases map to TRBD1. This CDR3 is 12 amino acids long. Germline V gene lookup returns CDR1 DFQATT and CDR2 SNEGSKA (reference sequence). Trimming took 6 bases from V and 5 from J; bases not matched to a gene: 6. As DNA, the CDR3 is TGCAGTGCCTCGAGACAGGGCGAGACCCAGTACTTC. Translation gives CSASRQGETQYF.

This clonotype showed up just a few times. The chain has TRBV19 and TRBJ1-5; the D gene is possibly TRBD1 (6 bases). Trimming took off 7 bases at V and 4 bases at J, with 20 bases between the two ends. The CDR3 is made up of 16 amino acids. Germline V gene sequence: CDR1 LNHDA, CDR2 SQIVND (reference sequence). As DNA, the CDR3 is TGTGCCAGTACCTCAGGGGCAAACAGGGCTAATCAGCCCCAGCATTTT. Translating it yields CASTSGANRANQPQHF.

This clonotype was observed a few times. J is TRBJ2-1 and V is TRBV15; either TRBD1 or TRBD2 may supply D (6 bases each). V gave up 5 bases and J gave up 7 bases, with 21 bases separating them. The CDR3 runs 16 residues. Germline assignment: CDR1 LNHNV and CDR2 YYDKDF (reference sequence). This chain's CDR3 is CATSPRGNRVVNEQFF. CDR3 nucleotide sequence: TGTGCCACCAGCCCCCGGGGGAACAGGGTAGTAAATGAGCAGTTCTTC.

V is TRBV5-4 and J is TRBJ2-3; TRBD2 matches 12 bases. V shed 3 bases and J 1 base; nucleotides not matched to a gene: 9. The germline V gene has CDR1 SGHNT and CDR2 YYREEE (reference sequence). The length of the CDR3 is 18 residues. Here the CDR3 DNA reads TGTGCCAGCAGCTCTACTAGCGGGAGGAGGATTGGCACAGATACGCAGTATTTT. This translates into CASSSTSGRRIGTDTQYF.

V and J are TRBV6-1 and TRBJ1-5, with D unclear. Germline CDR1 is MNHNS and CDR2 is SASEGT. Trimming left V 4 bases short and J 2 bases short, with 9 bases between. CDR3 length: 14 amino acids. The CDR3 DNA is TGTGCCAGCAGTGTGGGGATCGGCAATCAGCCCCAGCATTTT. Translating gives CASSVGIGNQPQHF.

This chain joins TRBV20-1 and TRBJ1-6; possible D gene TRBD1, 5 bases. This CDR3 has 15 amino acids. Germline CDR1 reads DFQATT; CDR2 reads SNEGSKA (reference sequence). V was shortened by 3 bases and J by 8 bases, with 17 bases between the two germline ends. The CDR3 DNA reads as TGCAGTGCTAGCTCTCCTACAGGAGCGTATTCACCCCTCCACTTT. Protein: CSASSPTGAYSPLHF.

The CDR3 DNA follows: TGTGCCAGCAGCTTCGGGGACAGGGGGCCCACAGATACGCAGTATTTT. Protein product: CASSFGDRGPTDTQYF. The chain uses TRBV5-5 and TRBJ2-3; TRBD1 aligns across 12 bases. With 2 bases clipped from V and 2 bases from J, the junction kept 3 bases outside the gene matches. CDR1 and CDR2 (germline): SGHKS, YYEKEE (reference sequence). The CDR3 length is 16 residues.

The V and J genes are TRBV7-2 and TRBJ1-5; perhaps TRBD1 as D (6 bases). This CDR3 region has 16 residues. Germline V gene lookup returns CDR1 SGHTA and CDR2 FQGNSA. Trimming removed 0 bases at V and 2 bases at J, with 11 bases between. CDR3 bases: TGTGCCAGCAGCTTAGCGGGGGGGCATGGCAATCAGCCCCAGCATTTT. Translating gives CASSLAGGHGNQPQHF. Full variable domain (missing parts from reference TRBV7-2 and TRBJ1-5): GAGVSQSPSNKVTEKGKDVELRCDPISGHTALYWYRQSLGQGLEFLIYFQGNSAPDKSGLPSDRFSAERTGGSVSTLTIQRTQQEDSAVYLCASSLAGGHGNQPQHFGDGTRLSIL.

The chain recombines TRBV6-5 with TRBJ2-7; D may be TRBD2 (5 bases). V was trimmed by 0 bases and J by 4 bases, leaving 7 bases between them. Germline CDR1 MNHEY, CDR2 SVGAGI. The CDR3 covers 13 residues. For the CDR3, the DNA is TGTGCCAGCAGTTACTCCGAGGGATACGAGCAGTACTTC. Amino acids: CASSYSEGYEQYF.

V is TRBV24-1 and J is TRBJ2-5, with a tentative D call TRBD2 (6 bases). The CDR3 contains 17 residues. Per germline, CDR1 KGHDR and CDR2 SFDVKD. V lost 3 bases, J lost 3 bases, and 19 bases lay in between. CDR3 loop: CATSDPGEPAKKETQYF. CDR3 in DNA: TGTGCCACCAGTGATCCGGGGGAACCCGCCAAAAAAGAGACCCAGTACTTC.

V and J are TRBV6-1 and TRBJ1-1, with 10 bases lining up with TRBD1. V was pared by 5 bases and J by 10 bases, with 13 bases of the junction left unmatched. The germline CDR1 and CDR2 sequences are MNHNS and SASEGT. There are 15 residues in the CDR3. The CDR3 loop is CASSQRQGARGGAFF. As DNA, the CDR3 is TGTGCCAGCAGTCAACGACAGGGGGCCAGGGGAGGAGCTTTCTTT.